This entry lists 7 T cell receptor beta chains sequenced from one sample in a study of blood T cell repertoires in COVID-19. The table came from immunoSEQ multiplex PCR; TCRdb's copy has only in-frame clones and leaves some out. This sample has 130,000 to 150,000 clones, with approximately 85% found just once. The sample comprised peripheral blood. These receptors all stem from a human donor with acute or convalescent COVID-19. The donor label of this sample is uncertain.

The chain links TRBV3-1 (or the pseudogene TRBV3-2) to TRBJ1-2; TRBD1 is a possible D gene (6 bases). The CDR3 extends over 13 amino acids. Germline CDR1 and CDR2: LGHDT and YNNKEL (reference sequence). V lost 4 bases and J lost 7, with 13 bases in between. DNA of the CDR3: TGTGCCAGCAGCCCGGGGGGGGCTCGTGGCTACACCTTC. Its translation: CASSPGGARGYTF.

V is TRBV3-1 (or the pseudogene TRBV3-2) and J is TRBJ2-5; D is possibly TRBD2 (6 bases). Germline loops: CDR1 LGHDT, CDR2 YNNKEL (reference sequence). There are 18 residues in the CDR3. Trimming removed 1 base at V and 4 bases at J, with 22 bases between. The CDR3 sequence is CASSQAGGEAGRLETQYF. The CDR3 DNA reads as TGTGCCAGCAGCCAAGCGGGTGGGGAGGCCGGCCGTTTAGAGACCCAGTACTTC.

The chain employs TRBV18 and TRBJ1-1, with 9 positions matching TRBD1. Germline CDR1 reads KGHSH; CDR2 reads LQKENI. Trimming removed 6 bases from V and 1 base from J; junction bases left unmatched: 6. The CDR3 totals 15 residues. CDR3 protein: CASSAGTGTNTEAFF. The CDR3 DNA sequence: TGTGCCAGCTCCGCCGGGACAGGGACGAACACTGAAGCTTTCTTT.

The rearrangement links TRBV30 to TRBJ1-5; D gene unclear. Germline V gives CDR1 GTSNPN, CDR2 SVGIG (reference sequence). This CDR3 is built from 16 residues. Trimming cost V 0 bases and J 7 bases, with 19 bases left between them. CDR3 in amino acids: CAWSVSGVMTPQPQHF. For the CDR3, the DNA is TGTGCCTGGAGTGTTTCCGGGGTGATGACCCCCCAGCCCCAGCATTTT.

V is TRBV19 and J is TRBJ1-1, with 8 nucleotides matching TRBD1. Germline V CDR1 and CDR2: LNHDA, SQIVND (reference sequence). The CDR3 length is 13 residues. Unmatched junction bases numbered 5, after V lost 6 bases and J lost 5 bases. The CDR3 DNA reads TGTGCCAGTAGGACAGGGGTCAGAACTGAAGCTTTCTTT. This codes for CASRTGVRTEAFF.

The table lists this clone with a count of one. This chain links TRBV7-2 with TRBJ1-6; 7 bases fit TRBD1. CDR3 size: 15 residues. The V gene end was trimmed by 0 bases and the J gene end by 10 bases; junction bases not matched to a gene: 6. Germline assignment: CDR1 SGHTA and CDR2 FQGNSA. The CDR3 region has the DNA TGTGCCAGCAGCTTAGCGGCGCAGGGGGAGTCACCCCTCCACTTT. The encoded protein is CASSLAAQGESPLHF. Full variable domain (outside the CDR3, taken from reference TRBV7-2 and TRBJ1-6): GAGVSQSPSNKVTEKGKDVELRCDPISGHTALYWYRQSLGQGLEFLIYFQGNSAPDKSGLPSDRFSAERTGGSVSTLTIQRTQQEDSAVYLCASSLAAQGESPLHFGNGTRLTVT.

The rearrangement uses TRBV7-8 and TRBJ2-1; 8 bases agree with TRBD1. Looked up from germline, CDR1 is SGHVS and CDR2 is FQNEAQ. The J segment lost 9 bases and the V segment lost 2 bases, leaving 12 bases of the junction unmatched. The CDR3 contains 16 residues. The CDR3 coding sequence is TGTGCCAGCAGCTTATTCGAAGACAGGGGCTTTACTGAGCAGTTCTTC. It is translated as CASSLFEDRGFTEQFF.